The present T cell receptor beta chain was sequenced within a study of blood T cell repertoires in COVID-19. Clones were read by immunoSEQ multiplex PCR, and TCRdb kept only the in-frame ones, dropping some. Counted here are approximately 200,000 clones, about 85% occurring once; the ten biggest clones make up 2% to 2.5%. This CDR3 comprises 15 residues. Looked up from germline, CDR1 is SGHDN and CDR2 is FVKESK. J gave up 0 bases and V 4 bases, and 4 bases lay outside the gene matches. This clone was seen once. The sequenced sample consisted of PBMCs or T cells enriched from blood (not recorded which). This TCR was sampled from a woman aged 30 to 39 who had recovered from COVID-19. The chain employs TRBV14 and TRBJ2-3, with 7 bases matching TRBD2. The CDR3 spells CASSPGLGSTDTQYF. In DNA form, the CDR3 reads TGTGCCAGCAGCCCCGGACTAGGAAGCACAGATACGCAGTATTTT.